A selection of T cell receptor beta chains follows, all from one sample in a study of brain T cells in children with intractable seizures. Some clones are missing from TCRdb's copy, which holds only in-frame ones; the method was immunoSEQ multiplex PCR. The sample lists just under 65,000 clones, about 96% occurring once. Sequenced material: peripheral blood, taken at surgery. The receptor source for this set is a boy younger than two with focal cortical dysplasia and intractable seizures. CDR3s include the opening cysteine and the closing phenylalanine or tryptophan. D genes are given only for firm matches. Only part of the rows carry a size: once, few, many, or a class if the clone is expanded.

TGTGCCATCAGCCCTCAACTAGCGGGGGCCGAAGAGACCCAGTACTTC CAISPQLAGAEETQYF TRBD2 NA TRBJ2-5 TRBV10-3
TGTGCCACCAGCAGAGCGGCCAGCACAGATACGCAGTATTTT CATSRAASTDTQYF NA NA TRBJ2-3 TRBV15
TGTGCCAGCAGTTTCAGGGGTTCACCCCTCCACTTT CASSFRGSPLHF NA NA TRBJ1-6 TRBV12-3/TRBV12-4
TGCGCCAGCGCGCATGACACGGAGGCCTATGGCTACACCTTC CASAHDTEAYGYTF NA NA TRBJ1-2 TRBV4-3
TGTGCCAGCAGCGCAGGGGGCTGGAACACTGAAGCTTTCTTT CASSAGGWNTEAFF TRBD1 NA TRBJ1-1 TRBV3-1/TRBV3-2
TGCGCCAGCAGCTTGAGTCTAGCGGGGGGAATAGGCACCGGGGAGCTGTTTTTT CASSLSLAGGIGTGELFF TRBD2 NA TRBJ2-2 TRBV5-1
TGCGCCAGCAGCTTGGGACCACAGGGGGCTGGGGCCAACGTCCTGACTTTC CASSLGPQGAGANVLTF TRBD1 NA TRBJ2-6 TRBV5-1
TGTGCCAGCAGCTGGGGACTAGCGGGCACAGATACGCAGTATTTT CASSWGLAGTDTQYF TRBD2 once TRBJ2-3 TRBV5-6
TGCGCCAGCAGCTTGGATTGGGGAACTGAAGCTTTCTTT CASSLDWGTEAFF NA once TRBJ1-1 TRBV5-1
TGTGCCAGCAGTGCCCTCACGGGACAGAGCTCCTATAATTCACCCCTCCACTTT CASSALTGQSSYNSPLHF TRBD1 NA TRBJ1-6 TRBV25-1
TGTGCCACCAGAGTAAGCAAATACAATGAGCAGTTCTTC CATRVSKYNEQFF NA NA TRBJ2-1 TRBV15
TGTGCCAGCAGCCAATGGACCACCCTGGGGTACCAAGAGACCCAGTACTTC CASSQWTTLGYQETQYF NA once TRBJ2-5 TRBV3-1/TRBV3-2
TGTGCCAGCAGCTTGGGGTGGTTGAACACTGAAGCTTTCTTT CASSLGWLNTEAFF NA NA TRBJ1-1 TRBV5-8
TGTGCCAGCTACGGGACAGGGCCCCACGAGCAGTACTTC CASYGTGPHEQYF TRBD1 NA TRBJ2-7 TRBV6-4
TGTGCCAGCAGCCTAATCGGGGGCATCTACAATGAGCAGTTCTTC CASSLIGGIYNEQFF NA NA TRBJ2-1 TRBV7-6
TGTGCCAGCAGTCCGGGACTAGCGGGAGGGCCATGGTACGAGCAGTACTTC CASSPGLAGGPWYEQYF TRBD2 NA TRBJ2-7 TRBV28
TGTGCCAGCAGCCAAGATCGGGCCACCTATGGCTACACCTTC CASSQDRATYGYTF NA NA TRBJ1-2 TRBV3-1/TRBV3-2
TGTGCCAGTTACAACCGGGTCCCCTACGAGCAGTACTTC CASYNRVPYEQYF NA NA TRBJ2-7 TRBV5-6
TGTGCCAGTATCGGTTATTCTTTAACGCAGTATTTT CASIGYSLTQYF NA NA TRBJ2-3 TRBV6-5
TGTGCCAGCAGGGGGACTAGCGGGAGGGGCGGAGCGGCGTTCTACGAGCAGTACTTC CASRGTSGRGGAAFYEQYF TRBD2 NA TRBJ2-7 TRBV27
TGTGCCAGCAGCCTGGGCGAGGGCTACGAGCAGTACTTC CASSLGEGYEQYF NA NA TRBJ2-7 TRBV9
TGTGCCAGCAGTGGGGACAGACTGTGCGAGCAGTACTTC CASSGDRLCEQYF TRBD1 NA TRBJ2-7 TRBV27
TGTGCCAGCAGCCAAGATCGAGGGCTAGCGGGGGGTTCGAACACCGGGGAGCTGTTTTTT CASSQDRGLAGGSNTGELFF TRBD2 NA TRBJ2-2 TRBV3-1/TRBV3-2
TGTGCCAGTAGTTTGGGTTACGGCGGAATGAACACTGAAGCTTTCTTT CASSLGYGGMNTEAFF NA NA TRBJ1-1 TRBV19
TGTGCCAGCCTCCCCCGGGGGGGGATTAACAATCAGCCCCAGCATTTT CASLPRGGINNQPQHF NA NA TRBJ1-5 TRBV19
TGCGCCAGCAGCCAGGTCGTAGTAGATACGCAGTATTTT CASSQVVVDTQYF NA NA TRBJ2-3 TRBV4-3
TGTGCCAGTAGTATAGGGACGGGACCCGAGTTGGAGACCCAGTACTTC CASSIGTGPELETQYF NA NA TRBJ2-5 TRBV19
TGTGCCAGCTCACCATCGGAGACCCAGTACTTC CASSPSETQYF NA NA TRBJ2-5 TRBV18
TGTGCCAGCAGCGACCTAGGGCGGGAGGGGCCTGAGCAGTTCTTC CASSDLGREGPEQFF TRBD2 NA TRBJ2-1 TRBV6-2/TRBV6-3
TGCAGTGCTAGAGGGCAAGAGACCCAGTACTTC CSARGQETQYF NA once TRBJ2-5 TRBV20-1
TGTGCCAGCAGCGTAGCTCTGGCGTATACCGGGGAGCTGTTTTTT CASSVALAYTGELFF NA NA TRBJ2-2 TRBV9
TGCGCCAGCAGCTTAGCGGGACCCCAGGAGCCCCAGCATTTT CASSLAGPQEPQHF NA NA TRBJ1-5 TRBV5-1
TGTGCCAGCACCCAAGGGGATAGGAGCTACACCTTC CASTQGDRSYTF NA NA TRBJ1-2 TRBV28
TGTGCCAGCAGTTTGGGTAGGGAGCGCGCCCTCTACGAGCAGTACTTC CASSLGRERALYEQYF NA once TRBJ2-7 TRBV27
TGTGCCAGCAGCGGCAGCAGGGGCCACTATGGCTACACCTTC CASSGSRGHYGYTF NA NA TRBJ1-2 TRBV7-2
TGTGCCAGCAGTCTACTCTGGGAGACCCAGTACTTC CASSLLWETQYF NA NA TRBJ2-5 TRBV11-2
TGTGCCAGCAGCTTCAGACAGGGGGAGTCCTACGAGCAGTACTTC CASSFRQGESYEQYF TRBD1 NA TRBJ2-7 TRBV5-5
TGTGCCAGCAGCTTGGGGGGTACTAATGAAAAACTGTTTTTT CASSLGGTNEKLFF NA NA TRBJ1-4 TRBV5-5
TGTGCCAGCTCACCCAGGACTGGGACCTACGAGCAGTACTTC CASSPRTGTYEQYF NA NA TRBJ2-7 TRBV18
TGTGCCAGCAGTTTAAGCGGGAGGGCCTATGAGCAGTTCTTC CASSLSGRAYEQFF TRBD2 NA TRBJ2-1 TRBV28
TGTGCCAGCTCACCCACAGGGACTATTAATGAAAAACTGTTTTTT CASSPTGTINEKLFF NA NA TRBJ1-4 TRBV18
TGTGCCAGCAGTTTAAGGGGGCGTATCGCTGAAGCTTTCTTT CASSLRGRIAEAFF TRBD1 NA TRBJ1-1 TRBV27
TGCGCCAGCAGCTTGGGGCCGTGGCCGGGACAGACCTACAATGAGCAGTTCTTC CASSLGPWPGQTYNEQFF TRBD1 NA TRBJ2-1 TRBV5-1
TGTGCCAGCAGTCCCGGGACTAGCACCGGGGAGCTGTTTTTT CASSPGTSTGELFF TRBD2 NA TRBJ2-2 TRBV6-5
TGTGCCAGCAGCTTAGCGAAGGAAACTGAAGCTTTCTTT CASSLAKETEAFF NA NA TRBJ1-1 TRBV7-2
TGCGCCAGCAGCCATGGGACAGCAGGTACTGAAGCTTTCTTT CASSHGTAGTEAFF TRBD1 NA TRBJ1-1 TRBV4-1